The clone carrying this T cell receptor beta chain was counted only a few times. RNA transcripts were the template for amplifying TCR beta CDR3 regions. The study used the HTBI primer set for a first-round RT-PCR of the TCR CDR3. Via MiXCR, TCRdb re-called the multiplex PCR reads, giving one row per CDR3 protein. Here the sample spans 200,000 to 300,000 distinct CDR3 sequences, about 16% being singletons. These data are taken from a study of T cells in Graves' hyperthyroidism and ophthalmopathy. The CDR3 is 14 amino acids. The V gene lost 6 bases and the J gene lost 0 bases, with 11 bases spanning the gap. Looked up from germline, CDR1 is SNHLY and CDR2 is FYNNEI.

The origin of this receptor is a woman aged 18-29 years with Graves' ophthalmopathy. The V and J genes are TRBV2 and TRBJ1-1; D not certain. Sequencing was done on a sample of blood. CDR3 residues: CASRPGGVNTEAFF. In DNA form, the CDR3 reads TGTGCCAGCAGACCGGGCGGGGTGAACACTGAAGCTTTCTTT. Variable domain in full (rest from reference TRBV2 and TRBJ1-1): EPEVTQTPSHQVTQMGQEVILRCVPISNHLYFYWYRQILGQKVEFLVSFYNNEISEKSEIFDDQFSVERPDGSNFTLKIRSTKLEDSAMYFCASRPGGVNTEAFFGQGTRLTVV.